A selection of T cell receptor beta chains follows, all from one sample in a study of cytomegalovirus exposure and HLA in healthy donors. Using immunoSEQ multiplex PCR, the repertoire was profiled, and TCRdb retains in-frame clones only, with some absent. The sample holds 150,000 to 200,000 clones; around nine tenths are singletons and the top ten take 4% to 5%. Sequenced material: PBMCs. Receptor source: a man younger than 35 in good health and CMV-seropositive. CDR3s include the opening cysteine and the closing phenylalanine or tryptophan. The order of the fields is V gene, D gene, clone size, J gene, CDR3 length, CDR3 DNA, CDR3 protein. D genes are given only for firm matches. Size is stated for part of the rows, as once, few or many counts, or as a class when the clone is expanded.

v_call: TRBV6-1; d_call: .; clone_size: .; j_call: TRBJ2-7; cdr3_length: 12; cdr3_nt: TGTGCCAGCAGTGTCCGAACGGGCGAGCAGTACTTC; cdr3_aa: CASSVRTGEQYF
v_call: TRBV19; d_call: TRBD1; clone_size: .; j_call: TRBJ1-5; cdr3_length: 15; cdr3_nt: TGTGCCAGTAGTACGAGGGGGCCGCACAATCAGCCCCAGCATTTT; cdr3_aa: CASSTRGPHNQPQHF
v_call: TRBV29-1; d_call: .; clone_size: .; j_call: TRBJ1-2; cdr3_length: 14; cdr3_nt: TGCAGCGTTGAAGATCGGAACAGCAACTATGGCTACACCTTC; cdr3_aa: CSVEDRNSNYGYTF
v_call: TRBV7-6; d_call: TRBD1; clone_size: .; j_call: TRBJ2-2; cdr3_length: 15; cdr3_nt: TGTGCCAGCAGCTTGACAGGGGCAACGACCGGGGAGCTGTTTTTT; cdr3_aa: CASSLTGATTGELFF
v_call: TRBV7-9; d_call: .; clone_size: .; j_call: TRBJ1-2; cdr3_length: 13; cdr3_nt: TGTGCCAGCAGCTCCTCGGCTAACTATGGCTACACCTTC; cdr3_aa: CASSSSANYGYTF
v_call: TRBV2; d_call: TRBD1; clone_size: .; j_call: TRBJ2-1; cdr3_length: 15; cdr3_nt: TGTGCCAGCAGTGAAGTCGGGACAGATTACAATGAGCAGTTCTTC; cdr3_aa: CASSEVGTDYNEQFF
v_call: TRBV2; d_call: TRBD1; clone_size: .; j_call: TRBJ1-1; cdr3_length: 13; cdr3_nt: TGTGCCAGCAACGGACAGGGTGTAGGTGAAGCTTTCTTT; cdr3_aa: CASNGQGVGEAFF
v_call: TRBV28; d_call: TRBD1; clone_size: .; j_call: TRBJ1-1; cdr3_length: 13; cdr3_nt: TGTGCCAGCAGTCCGGGACAGAGCACTGAAGCTTTCTTT; cdr3_aa: CASSPGQSTEAFF
v_call: TRBV25-1; d_call: .; clone_size: .; j_call: TRBJ2-3; cdr3_length: 12; cdr3_nt: TGTGCCAGCAGTGACCCGGGTGATACGCAGTATTTT; cdr3_aa: CASSDPGDTQYF
v_call: TRBV19; d_call: .; clone_size: .; j_call: TRBJ2-2; cdr3_length: 15; cdr3_nt: TGTGCCAGTAATCCGGAGGGCCCAAACGTCGGGGAGCTGTTTTTT; cdr3_aa: CASNPEGPNVGELFF
v_call: TRBV11-2; d_call: TRBD2; clone_size: .; j_call: TRBJ2-5; cdr3_length: 16; cdr3_nt: TGTGCCAGCAGCCTCGGACTAGCGGGAGGGTCTGAAACCCAGTACTTC; cdr3_aa: CASSLGLAGGSETQYF
v_call: TRBV5-1; d_call: .; clone_size: .; j_call: TRBJ2-1; cdr3_length: 17; cdr3_nt: TGCGCCAGCAGCTTGACAGTAACAGGAAGTTCCTACAATGAGCAGTTCTTC; cdr3_aa: CASSLTVTGSSYNEQFF
v_call: TRBV19; d_call: .; clone_size: .; j_call: TRBJ1-2; cdr3_length: 13; cdr3_nt: TGTGCCAGTAGTATCCAGGGGACGGCTGGCTACACCTTC; cdr3_aa: CASSIQGTAGYTF
v_call: TRBV6-6; d_call: TRBD1; clone_size: .; j_call: TRBJ1-4; cdr3_length: 15; cdr3_nt: TGTGCCAGCAGCGATCAGACAGGGGGGAATGAAAAACTGTTTTTT; cdr3_aa: CASSDQTGGNEKLFF
v_call: TRBV6-5; d_call: .; clone_size: .; j_call: TRBJ1-5; cdr3_length: 15; cdr3_nt: TGTGCCAGCAGTTACTCGTCTGAGGCCAATCAGCCCCAGCATTTT; cdr3_aa: CASSYSSEANQPQHF
v_call: TRBV11-2; d_call: .; clone_size: .; j_call: TRBJ2-6; cdr3_length: 17; cdr3_nt: TGTGCCAGCAGCCAGGCGCCCGTTTTCTCTGGGGCCAACGTCCTGACTTTC; cdr3_aa: CASSQAPVFSGANVLTF
v_call: TRBV10-3; d_call: TRBD2; clone_size: .; j_call: TRBJ2-7; cdr3_length: 15; cdr3_nt: TGTGCCATCGGGGCTGGGCTAGCGGGGAACTACGAGCAGTACTTC; cdr3_aa: CAIGAGLAGNYEQYF
v_call: TRBV29-1; d_call: .; clone_size: .; j_call: TRBJ2-1; cdr3_length: 13; cdr3_nt: TGCAGCGTTGGGGGCCTCTCCTACAATGAGCAGTTCTTC; cdr3_aa: CSVGGLSYNEQFF
v_call: TRBV18; d_call: TRBD1; clone_size: once; j_call: TRBJ2-1; cdr3_length: 15; cdr3_nt: TGTGCCAGCTCATACAAAGCCACAGGGGCCCATGAGCAGTTCTTC; cdr3_aa: CASSYKATGAHEQFF
v_call: TRBV13; d_call: TRBD1; clone_size: once; j_call: TRBJ2-6; cdr3_length: 18; cdr3_nt: TGTGCCAGCAGCATTGGACAGGGGGCTGTCTCTGGGGCCAACGTCCTGACTTTC; cdr3_aa: CASSIGQGAVSGANVLTF
v_call: TRBV2; d_call: TRBD2; clone_size: .; j_call: TRBJ2-2; cdr3_length: 18; cdr3_nt: TGTGCCAGCACCCGCCGGCGGGAGACACCCCATCACACCGGGGAGCTGTTTTTT; cdr3_aa: CASTRRRETPHHTGELFF
v_call: TRBV6-6; d_call: TRBD1; clone_size: once; j_call: TRBJ2-7; cdr3_length: 16; cdr3_nt: TGTGCCAGCCAAGGACAGGGGCTTCCTGGTACCTACGAGCAGTACTTC; cdr3_aa: CASQGQGLPGTYEQYF
v_call: TRBV13; d_call: .; clone_size: .; j_call: TRBJ2-7; cdr3_length: 15; cdr3_nt: TGTGCCAGCAGCAGCAGACTAACCGGGGATCACGAGCAGTACTTC; cdr3_aa: CASSSRLTGDHEQYF
v_call: TRBV11-3; d_call: TRBD1; clone_size: once; j_call: TRBJ1-2; cdr3_length: 11; cdr3_nt: TGTGCCAGCAGCTTTAGACAGGGCCCAATCTTC; cdr3_aa: CASSFRQGPIF
v_call: TRBV5-6; d_call: .; clone_size: .; j_call: TRBJ2-5; cdr3_length: 14; cdr3_nt: TGTGCCAGCAGCTTGGGGCAGGGGTTCGAGACCCAGTACTTC; cdr3_aa: CASSLGQGFETQYF
v_call: TRBV19; d_call: .; clone_size: .; j_call: TRBJ2-1; cdr3_length: 16; cdr3_nt: TGTGCCAGTAGTCTAACCGGGAAGAAACCGTACAATGAGCAGTTCTTC; cdr3_aa: CASSLTGKKPYNEQFF
v_call: TRBV2; d_call: .; clone_size: .; j_call: TRBJ2-3; cdr3_length: 16; cdr3_nt: TGTGCCAGCAGTGAAGCCCTAGCGAGACTCACGAATACGCAGTATTTT; cdr3_aa: CASSEALARLTNTQYF
v_call: TRBV7-8; d_call: TRBD1; clone_size: .; j_call: TRBJ1-1; cdr3_length: 14; cdr3_nt: TGTGCCAGCAGCCGTGAAACAGGGGGCACTGAAGCTTTCTTT; cdr3_aa: CASSRETGGTEAFF
v_call: TRBV18; d_call: .; clone_size: .; j_call: TRBJ2-3; cdr3_length: 16; cdr3_nt: TGTGCCAGCTCACCACAAGAACGCCGGGGCACAGATACGCAGTATTTT; cdr3_aa: CASSPQERRGTDTQYF
v_call: TRBV30; d_call: TRBD1; clone_size: .; j_call: TRBJ1-5; cdr3_length: 17; cdr3_nt: TGTGCCTGGAGCATCATATTAGACAGGGGGCTTAGTCAGCCCCAGCATTTT; cdr3_aa: CAWSIILDRGLSQPQHF
v_call: TRBV30; d_call: .; clone_size: .; j_call: TRBJ2-1; cdr3_length: 14; cdr3_nt: TGTGCCTGGAATCCGACAACTTCCTACAATGAGCAGTTCTTC; cdr3_aa: CAWNPTTSYNEQFF
v_call: TRBV5-5; d_call: .; clone_size: .; j_call: TRBJ2-2; cdr3_length: 14; cdr3_nt: TGTGCCAGCAGCTTGGTGCCAGACACCGGGGAGCTGTTTTTT; cdr3_aa: CASSLVPDTGELFF
v_call: TRBV5-8; d_call: .; clone_size: once; j_call: TRBJ1-4; cdr3_length: 16; cdr3_nt: TGTGCCAGCAGGGGCGCAGGGTGGGTAACTAATGAAAAACTGTTTTTT; cdr3_aa: CASRGAGWVTNEKLFF
v_call: TRBV5-4; d_call: TRBD1; clone_size: .; j_call: TRBJ1-2; cdr3_length: 16; cdr3_nt: TGTGCCAGCAGCTTGGACAGGGGGCAGCGCAACTATGGCTACACCTTC; cdr3_aa: CASSLDRGQRNYGYTF
v_call: TRBV7-2; d_call: .; clone_size: .; j_call: TRBJ1-4; cdr3_length: 14; cdr3_nt: TGTGCCAGCAGCCTCGGGACTGAACGTGAAAAACTGTTTTTT; cdr3_aa: CASSLGTEREKLFF
v_call: TRBV30; d_call: .; clone_size: .; j_call: TRBJ2-5; cdr3_length: 14; cdr3_nt: TGTGCCTGGTCCGCCAACGGCAGGGCAGAGACCCAGTACTTC; cdr3_aa: CAWSANGRAETQYF
v_call: TRBV19; d_call: .; clone_size: once; j_call: TRBJ1-5; cdr3_length: 15; cdr3_nt: TGTGCCAGTAGTCGGGCAAGGGGGAGCAATCAGCCCCAGCATTTT; cdr3_aa: CASSRARGSNQPQHF
v_call: TRBV5-1; d_call: TRBD2; clone_size: .; j_call: TRBJ2-1; cdr3_length: 17; cdr3_nt: TGCGCCAGCAGCTTGGGGCTAGCGGACAATGGGTACAATGAGCAGTTCTTC; cdr3_aa: CASSLGLADNGYNEQFF
v_call: TRBV7-9; d_call: .; clone_size: .; j_call: TRBJ2-7; cdr3_length: 14; cdr3_nt: TGTGCCAGCACCAATCGGGCGGGGACCTACGAGCAGTACTTC; cdr3_aa: CASTNRAGTYEQYF
v_call: TRBV7-8; d_call: .; clone_size: .; j_call: TRBJ2-2; cdr3_length: 14; cdr3_nt: TGTGCCAGCAGCTTTCACTCCCGAACCGGGGAGCTGTTTTTT; cdr3_aa: CASSFHSRTGELFF
v_call: TRBV19; d_call: .; clone_size: .; j_call: TRBJ2-1; cdr3_length: 13; cdr3_nt: TGTGCCAGTAGGGCCGCGGGTGGTCGTGAGCAGTTCTTC; cdr3_aa: CASRAAGGREQFF
v_call: TRBV30; d_call: .; clone_size: few; j_call: TRBJ1-1; cdr3_length: 15; cdr3_nt: TGTGCCTGGAGTGTACTGGGGGGGTCGACCACTGAAGCTTTCTTT; cdr3_aa: CAWSVLGGSTTEAFF
v_call: TRBV6-1; d_call: TRBD1; clone_size: .; j_call: TRBJ2-7; cdr3_length: 14; cdr3_nt: TGTGCCAGCAGCCGGGACAGGGAGGCCTACGAGCAGTACTTC; cdr3_aa: CASSRDREAYEQYF
v_call: TRBV7-9; d_call: TRBD2; clone_size: .; j_call: TRBJ2-2; cdr3_length: 16; cdr3_nt: TGTGCCAGCAGAGAACTAGCGGGAGGGGACACCGGGGAGCTGTTTTTT; cdr3_aa: CASRELAGGDTGELFF
v_call: TRBV7-8; d_call: .; clone_size: once; j_call: TRBJ2-3; cdr3_length: 16; cdr3_nt: TGTGCCAGCAGCTTAGGATCGAGCGGCGATCCGGATACGCAGTATTTT; cdr3_aa: CASSLGSSGDPDTQYF
v_call: TRBV27; d_call: TRBD2; clone_size: .; j_call: TRBJ2-7; cdr3_length: 15; cdr3_nt: TGTGCCAGCAGCTCCCTGGCGGGAGGGCCGAAGGAGCAGTACTTC; cdr3_aa: CASSSLAGGPKEQYF
v_call: TRBV7-8; d_call: TRBD2; clone_size: .; j_call: TRBJ2-1; cdr3_length: 16; cdr3_nt: TGTGCCAGCAGCAGAAGAGCGGGAGGGCCGGAAAATGAGCAGTTCTTC; cdr3_aa: CASSRRAGGPENEQFF
v_call: TRBV11-3; d_call: .; clone_size: once; j_call: TRBJ2-6; cdr3_length: 15; cdr3_nt: TGTGCCAGCAGCTACAGGGCGACGGGGGCCAACGTCCTGACTTTC; cdr3_aa: CASSYRATGANVLTF
v_call: TRBV19; d_call: .; clone_size: .; j_call: TRBJ2-3; cdr3_length: 15; cdr3_nt: TGTGCCAGTAGTATGGGGATAGCGGCCTTAGATACGCAGTATTTT; cdr3_aa: CASSMGIAALDTQYF
v_call: TRBV5-1; d_call: .; clone_size: .; j_call: TRBJ2-7; cdr3_length: 15; cdr3_nt: TGCGCCAGCAGCTTGGCGCTAGCTGCCAAATACGAGCAGTACTTC; cdr3_aa: CASSLALAAKYEQYF
v_call: TRBV28; d_call: TRBD1; clone_size: .; j_call: TRBJ2-2; cdr3_length: 15; cdr3_nt: TGTGCCAGCACCACAGGGGGCTTGAACACCGGGGAGCTGTTTTTT; cdr3_aa: CASTTGGLNTGELFF
v_call: TRBV19; d_call: TRBD1; clone_size: .; j_call: TRBJ1-1; cdr3_length: 16; cdr3_nt: TGTGCCAGTAGTACTTCTTGGACAGGGAAGGACACTGAAGCTTTCTTT; cdr3_aa: CASSTSWTGKDTEAFF
v_call: TRBV7-9; d_call: TRBD1; clone_size: few; j_call: TRBJ1-5; cdr3_length: 18; cdr3_nt: TGTGCCAGCAGCTCAGGACAGGGAAATTCCCTGGGCAATCAGCCCCAGCATTTT; cdr3_aa: CASSSGQGNSLGNQPQHF
v_call: TRBV5-1; d_call: TRBD2; clone_size: .; j_call: TRBJ2-3; cdr3_length: 20; cdr3_nt: TGCGCCAGCAGCTTCGACGCCCCCAGGAGCGGGGATGGCAGCTCAGATACGCAGTATTTT; cdr3_aa: CASSFDAPRSGDGSSDTQYF
v_call: TRBV12-2; d_call: .; clone_size: .; j_call: TRBJ2-1; cdr3_length: 15; cdr3_nt: TGTGCAAGTCGCTTCAAGCGGGACTCCTACAATGAGCAGTTCTTC; cdr3_aa: CASRFKRDSYNEQFF
v_call: TRBV12-5; d_call: TRBD1; clone_size: .; j_call: TRBJ2-6; cdr3_length: 16; cdr3_nt: TGTGCTAGTGCCCGACAGGGGGCGGGTGGGGCCAACGTCCTGACTTTC; cdr3_aa: CASARQGAGGANVLTF
v_call: TRBV11-3; d_call: TRBD2; clone_size: .; j_call: TRBJ2-1; cdr3_length: 18; cdr3_nt: TGTGCCAGCAGCTCAAGAATTCTAGCGGGAGCCCCGAGGAATGAGCAGTTCTTC; cdr3_aa: CASSSRILAGAPRNEQFF